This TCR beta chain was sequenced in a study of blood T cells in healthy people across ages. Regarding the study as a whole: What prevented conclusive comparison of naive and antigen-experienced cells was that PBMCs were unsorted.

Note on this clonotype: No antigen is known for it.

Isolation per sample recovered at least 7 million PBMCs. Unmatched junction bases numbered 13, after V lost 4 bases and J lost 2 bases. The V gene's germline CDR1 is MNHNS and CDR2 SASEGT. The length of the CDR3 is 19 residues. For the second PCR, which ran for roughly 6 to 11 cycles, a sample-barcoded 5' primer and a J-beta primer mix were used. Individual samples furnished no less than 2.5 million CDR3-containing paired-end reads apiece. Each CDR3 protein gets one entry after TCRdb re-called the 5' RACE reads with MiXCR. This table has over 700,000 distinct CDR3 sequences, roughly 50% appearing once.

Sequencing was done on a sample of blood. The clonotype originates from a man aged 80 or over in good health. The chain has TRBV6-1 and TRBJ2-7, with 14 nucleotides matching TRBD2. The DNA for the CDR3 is TGTGCCAGCAGTGCCCTGACCGGGACTAGCGGGAGTGCACCCTACGAGCAGTACTTC. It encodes CASSALTGTSGSAPYEQYF.